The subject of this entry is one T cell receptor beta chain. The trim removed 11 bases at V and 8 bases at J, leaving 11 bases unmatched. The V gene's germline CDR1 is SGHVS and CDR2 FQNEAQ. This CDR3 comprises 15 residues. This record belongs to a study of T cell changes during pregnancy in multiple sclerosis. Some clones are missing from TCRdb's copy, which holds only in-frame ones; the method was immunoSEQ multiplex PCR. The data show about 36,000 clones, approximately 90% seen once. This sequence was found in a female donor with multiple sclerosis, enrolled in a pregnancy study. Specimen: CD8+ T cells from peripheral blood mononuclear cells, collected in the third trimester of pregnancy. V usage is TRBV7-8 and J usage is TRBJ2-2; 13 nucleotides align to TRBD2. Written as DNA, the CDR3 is TGTGCCGGGATGGGACTAGCGGGGTCCATGGGGGAGCTGTTTTTT. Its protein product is CAGMGLAGSMGELFF.